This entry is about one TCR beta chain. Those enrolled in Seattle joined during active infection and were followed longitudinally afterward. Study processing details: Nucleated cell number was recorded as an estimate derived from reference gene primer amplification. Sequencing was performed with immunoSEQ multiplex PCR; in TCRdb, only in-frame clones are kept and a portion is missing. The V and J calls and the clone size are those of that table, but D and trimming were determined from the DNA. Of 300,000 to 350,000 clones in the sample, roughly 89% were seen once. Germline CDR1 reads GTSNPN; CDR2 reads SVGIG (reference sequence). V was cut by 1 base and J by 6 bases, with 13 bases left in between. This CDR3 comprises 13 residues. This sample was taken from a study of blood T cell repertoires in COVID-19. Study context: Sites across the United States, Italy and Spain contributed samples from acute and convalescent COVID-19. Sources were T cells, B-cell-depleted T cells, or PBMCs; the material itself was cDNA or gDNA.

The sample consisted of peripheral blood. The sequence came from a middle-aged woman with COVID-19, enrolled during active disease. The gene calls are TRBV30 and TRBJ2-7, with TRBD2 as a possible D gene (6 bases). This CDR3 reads CAWSEGLAIEQYF. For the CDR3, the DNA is TGTGCCTGGAGTGAGGGGCTAGCGATCGAGCAGTACTTC. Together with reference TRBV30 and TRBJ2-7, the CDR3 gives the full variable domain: SQTIHQWPATLVQPVGSPLSLECTVEGTSNPNLYWYRQAAGRGLQLLFYSVGIGQISSEVPQNLSASRPQDRQFILSSKKLLLSDSGFYLCAWSEGLAIEQYFGPGTRLTVT.